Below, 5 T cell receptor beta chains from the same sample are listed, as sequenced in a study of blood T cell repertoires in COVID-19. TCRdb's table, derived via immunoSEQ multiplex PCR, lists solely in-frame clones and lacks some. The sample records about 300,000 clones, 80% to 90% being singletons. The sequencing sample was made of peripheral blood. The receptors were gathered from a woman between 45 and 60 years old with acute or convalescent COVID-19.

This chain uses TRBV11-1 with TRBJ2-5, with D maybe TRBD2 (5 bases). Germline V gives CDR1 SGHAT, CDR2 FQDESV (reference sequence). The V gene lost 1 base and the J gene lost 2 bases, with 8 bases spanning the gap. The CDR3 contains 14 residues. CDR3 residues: CASSLELGQETQYF. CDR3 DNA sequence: TGTGCCAGCAGCTTAGAACTAGGACAAGAGACCCAGTACTTC.

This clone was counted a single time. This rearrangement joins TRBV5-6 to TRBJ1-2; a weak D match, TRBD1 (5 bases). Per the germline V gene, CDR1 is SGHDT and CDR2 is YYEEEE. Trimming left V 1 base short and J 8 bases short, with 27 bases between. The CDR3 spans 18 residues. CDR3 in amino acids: CASSLPEEGAGPLRGYTF. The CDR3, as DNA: TGTGCCAGCAGCTTGCCGGAGGAGGGCGCAGGGCCCCTTCGCGGCTACACCTTC.

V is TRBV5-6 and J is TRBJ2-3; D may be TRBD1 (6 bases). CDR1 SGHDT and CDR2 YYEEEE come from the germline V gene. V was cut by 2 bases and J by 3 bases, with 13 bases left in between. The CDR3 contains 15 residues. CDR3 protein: CASSFGRTDTDTQYF. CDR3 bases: TGTGCCAGCAGCTTTGGGCGGACAGATACAGATACGCAGTATTTT.

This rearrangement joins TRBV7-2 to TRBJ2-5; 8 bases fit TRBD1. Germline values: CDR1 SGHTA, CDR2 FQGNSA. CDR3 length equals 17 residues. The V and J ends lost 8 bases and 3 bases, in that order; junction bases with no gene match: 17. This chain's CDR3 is CASEKRVGTGRKETQYF. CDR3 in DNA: TGTGCCAGCGAAAAACGCGTAGGGACAGGACGGAAAGAGACCCAGTACTTC. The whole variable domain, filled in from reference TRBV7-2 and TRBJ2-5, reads GAGVSQSPSNKVTEKGKDVELRCDPISGHTALYWYRQSLGQGLEFLIYFQGNSAPDKSGLPSDRFSAERTGGSVSTLTIQRTQQEDSAVYLCASEKRVGTGRKETQYFGPGTRLLVL.

The CDR3, as DNA: TGTGCCAGTAGTCTCCTAGCGGGGGTTAACACCGGGGAGCTGTTTTTT. It codes for CASSLLAGVNTGELFF. The chain has TRBV19 and TRBJ2-2, with 10 bases that match TRBD2. V lost 5 bases and J lost 2; bases outside the gene matches: 5. This CDR3 spans 16 amino acids. In germline, CDR1 is LNHDA, CDR2 SQIVND (reference sequence).